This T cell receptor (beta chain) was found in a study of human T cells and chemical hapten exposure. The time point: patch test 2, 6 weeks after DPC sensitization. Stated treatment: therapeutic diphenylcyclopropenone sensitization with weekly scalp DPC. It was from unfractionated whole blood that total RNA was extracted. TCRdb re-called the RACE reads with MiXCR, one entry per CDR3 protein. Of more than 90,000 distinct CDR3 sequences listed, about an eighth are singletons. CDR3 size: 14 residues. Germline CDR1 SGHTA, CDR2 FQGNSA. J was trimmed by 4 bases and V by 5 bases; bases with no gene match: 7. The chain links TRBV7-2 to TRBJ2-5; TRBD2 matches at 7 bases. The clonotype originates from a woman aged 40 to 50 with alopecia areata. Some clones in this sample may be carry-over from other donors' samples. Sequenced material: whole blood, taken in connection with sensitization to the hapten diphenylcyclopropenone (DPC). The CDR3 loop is CASSPSVAGETQYF. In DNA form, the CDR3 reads TGTGCCAGCAGCCCTAGTGTAGCGGGAGAGACCCAGTACTTC.